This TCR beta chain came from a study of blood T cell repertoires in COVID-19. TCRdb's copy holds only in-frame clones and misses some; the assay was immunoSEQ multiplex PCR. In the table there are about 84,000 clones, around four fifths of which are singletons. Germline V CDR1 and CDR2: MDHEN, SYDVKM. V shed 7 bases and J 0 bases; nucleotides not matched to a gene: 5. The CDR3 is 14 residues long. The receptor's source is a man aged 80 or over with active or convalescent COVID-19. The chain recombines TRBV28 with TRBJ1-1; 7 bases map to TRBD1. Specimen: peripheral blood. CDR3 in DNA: TGTGCCAGCACCACAGGGGCCATGAACACTGAAGCTTTCTTT. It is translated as CASTTGAMNTEAFF.